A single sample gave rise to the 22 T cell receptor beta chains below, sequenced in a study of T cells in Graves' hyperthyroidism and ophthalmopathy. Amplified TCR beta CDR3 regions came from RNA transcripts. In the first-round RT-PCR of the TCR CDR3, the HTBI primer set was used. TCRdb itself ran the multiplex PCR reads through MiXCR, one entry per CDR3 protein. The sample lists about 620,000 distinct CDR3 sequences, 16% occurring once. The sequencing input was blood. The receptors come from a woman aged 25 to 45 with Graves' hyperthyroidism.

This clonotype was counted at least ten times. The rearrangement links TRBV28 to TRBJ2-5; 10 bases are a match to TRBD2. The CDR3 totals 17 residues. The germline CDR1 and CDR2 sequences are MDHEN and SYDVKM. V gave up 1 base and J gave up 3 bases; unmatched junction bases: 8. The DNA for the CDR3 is TGTGCCAGCAGTTTATCGGAAAGCGGGAGGGGTAAAGAGACCCAGTACTTC. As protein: CASSLSESGRGKETQYF.

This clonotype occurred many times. This chain's CDR3 is CASSRPTALYNEQFF. Here the CDR3 DNA reads TGTGCCAGCAGTCGACCTACAGCGCTCTACAATGAGCAGTTCTTC. The rearrangement joins TRBV6-2 or TRBV6-3 to TRBJ2-1; D is ambiguous. V gave up 5 bases and J gave up 3 bases, with 14 bases separating them. CDR3 length equals 15 residues. Per the germline V gene, CDR1 is MNHEY and CDR2 is SVGEGT.

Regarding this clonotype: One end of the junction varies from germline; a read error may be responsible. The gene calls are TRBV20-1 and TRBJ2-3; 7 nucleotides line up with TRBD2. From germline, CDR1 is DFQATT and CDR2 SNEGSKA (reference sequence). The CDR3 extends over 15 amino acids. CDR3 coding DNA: TGCAGCGCTAGTAGTGGCGGGAGACCCACAGATACGCAGTATTTT. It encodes CSASSGGRPTDTQYF.

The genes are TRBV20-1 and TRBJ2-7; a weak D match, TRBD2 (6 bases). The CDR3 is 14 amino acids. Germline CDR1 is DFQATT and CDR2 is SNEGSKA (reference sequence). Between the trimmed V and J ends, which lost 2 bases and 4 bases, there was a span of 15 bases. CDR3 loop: CSARRAGRLYEQYF. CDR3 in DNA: TGCAGTGCTAGAAGAGCGGGCAGATTATACGAGCAGTACTTC.

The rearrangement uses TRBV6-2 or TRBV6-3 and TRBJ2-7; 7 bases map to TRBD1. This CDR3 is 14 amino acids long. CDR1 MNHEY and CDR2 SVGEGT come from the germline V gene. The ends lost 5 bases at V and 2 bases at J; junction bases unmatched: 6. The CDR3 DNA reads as TGTGCCAGCAGTACCGGGACAGTTACCTACGAGCAGTACTTC. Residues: CASSTGTVTYEQYF.

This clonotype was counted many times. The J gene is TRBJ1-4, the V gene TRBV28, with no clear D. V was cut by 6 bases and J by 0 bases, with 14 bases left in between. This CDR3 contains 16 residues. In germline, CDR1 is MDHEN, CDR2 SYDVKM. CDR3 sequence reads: CASSPHFSATNEKLFF. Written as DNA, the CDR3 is TGTGCCAGCAGCCCCCACTTCTCCGCAACTAATGAAAAACTGTTTTTT.

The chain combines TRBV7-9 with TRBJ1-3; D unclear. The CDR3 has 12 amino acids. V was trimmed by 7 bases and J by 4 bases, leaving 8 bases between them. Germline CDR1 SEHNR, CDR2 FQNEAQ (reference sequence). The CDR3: CASTSTGNTIYF. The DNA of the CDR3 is TGTGCCAGCACCTCCACCGGAAACACCATATATTTT.

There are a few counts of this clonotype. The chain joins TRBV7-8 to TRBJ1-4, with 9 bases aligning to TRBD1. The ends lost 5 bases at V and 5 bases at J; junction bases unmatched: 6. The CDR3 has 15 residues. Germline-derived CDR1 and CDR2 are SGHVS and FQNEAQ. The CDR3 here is CASSANRGLNEKLFF. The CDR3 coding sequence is TGTGCCAGCAGCGCGAACAGGGGGCTGAATGAAAAACTGTTTTTT.

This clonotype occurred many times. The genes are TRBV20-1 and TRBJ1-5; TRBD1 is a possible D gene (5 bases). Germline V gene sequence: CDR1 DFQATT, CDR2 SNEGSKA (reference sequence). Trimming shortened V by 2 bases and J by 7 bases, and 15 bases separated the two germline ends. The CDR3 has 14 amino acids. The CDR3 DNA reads TGCAGTGCTAGATGGTCCGGGGCAGACCAGCCCCAGCATTTT. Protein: CSARWSGADQPQHF.

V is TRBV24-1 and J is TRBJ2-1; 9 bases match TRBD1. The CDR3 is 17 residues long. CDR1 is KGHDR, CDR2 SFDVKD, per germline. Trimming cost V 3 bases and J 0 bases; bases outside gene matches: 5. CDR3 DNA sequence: TGTGCCACCAGTGATACCGGGACAGGGCTCTCCTACAATGAGCAGTTCTTC. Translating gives CATSDTGTGLSYNEQFF.

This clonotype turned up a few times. The chain's CDR3 is CSARPTGTSGRLNSYNEQFF. The DNA for the CDR3 is TGCAGTGCTAGACCCACCGGGACTAGCGGGAGGCTAAACTCCTACAATGAGCAGTTCTTC. The V and J genes are TRBV20-1 and TRBJ2-1; 15 nucleotides match TRBD2. The J segment lost 0 bases and the V segment lost 2 bases, leaving 11 bases of the junction unmatched. The CDR3 loop spans 20 amino acids. Germline V lookup: CDR1 DFQATT, CDR2 SNEGSKA (reference sequence).

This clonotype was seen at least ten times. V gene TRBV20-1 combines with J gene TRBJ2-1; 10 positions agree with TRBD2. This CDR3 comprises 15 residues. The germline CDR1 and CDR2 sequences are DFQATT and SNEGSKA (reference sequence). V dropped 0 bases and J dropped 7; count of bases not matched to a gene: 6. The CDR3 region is CSARDPGLAMNEQFF. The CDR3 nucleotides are TGCAGTGCTAGAGACCCGGGACTAGCGATGAATGAGCAGTTCTTC.

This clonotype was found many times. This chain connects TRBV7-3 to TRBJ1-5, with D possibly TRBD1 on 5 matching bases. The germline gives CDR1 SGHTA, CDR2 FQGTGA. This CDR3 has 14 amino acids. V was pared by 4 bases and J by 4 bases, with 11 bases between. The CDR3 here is CASSSAGDNQPQHF. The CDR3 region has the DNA TGTGCCAGCAGCTCGGCGGGGGATAATCAGCCCCAGCATTTT. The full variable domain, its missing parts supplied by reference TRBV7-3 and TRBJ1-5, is GAGVSQTPSNKVTEKGKYVELRCDPISGHTALYWYRQSLGQGPEFLIYFQGTGAADDSGLPNDRFFAVRPEGSVSTLKIQRTERGDSAVYLCASSSAGDNQPQHFGDGTRLSIL.

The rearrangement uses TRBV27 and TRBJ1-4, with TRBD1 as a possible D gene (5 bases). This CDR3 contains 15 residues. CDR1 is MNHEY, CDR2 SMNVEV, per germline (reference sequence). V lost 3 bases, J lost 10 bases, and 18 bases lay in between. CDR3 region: CASSFTGARKGKLFF. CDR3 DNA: TGTGCCAGCAGTTTTACCGGGGCGCGGAAGGGAAAACTGTTTTTT.

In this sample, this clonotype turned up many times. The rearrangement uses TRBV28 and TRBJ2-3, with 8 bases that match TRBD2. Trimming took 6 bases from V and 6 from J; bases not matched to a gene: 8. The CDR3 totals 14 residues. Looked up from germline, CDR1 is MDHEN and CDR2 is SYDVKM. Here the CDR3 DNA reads TGTGCCAGCAGACCTAGCGGGCGGGGGGATACGCAGTATTTT. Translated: CASRPSGRGDTQYF.

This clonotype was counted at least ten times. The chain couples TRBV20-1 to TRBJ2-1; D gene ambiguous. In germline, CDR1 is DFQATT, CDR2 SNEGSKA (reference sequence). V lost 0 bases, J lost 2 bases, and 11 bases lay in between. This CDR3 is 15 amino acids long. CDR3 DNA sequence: TGCAGTGCTAGAGATGGCCACCTAACCTACAATGAGCAGTTCTTC. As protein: CSARDGHLTYNEQFF.

The CDR3 DNA is TGTGCCAGCAGGAGAGACAGCCTTAATTCACCCCTCCACTTT. Encoded protein: CASRRDSLNSPLHF. The chain combines TRBV28 with TRBJ1-6, with a possible D match to TRBD1 (5 bases). Trimming shortened V by 6 bases and J by 6 bases, and 12 bases separated the two germline ends. The germline V gene has CDR1 MDHEN and CDR2 SYDVKM. The CDR3 covers 14 residues.

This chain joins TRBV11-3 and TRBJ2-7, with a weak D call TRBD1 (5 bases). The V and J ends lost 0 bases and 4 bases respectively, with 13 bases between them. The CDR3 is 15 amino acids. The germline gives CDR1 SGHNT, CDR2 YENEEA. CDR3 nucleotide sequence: TGTGCCAGCAGCTTAGATTACCAGGGCTCGTACGAGCAGTACTTC. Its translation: CASSLDYQGSYEQYF. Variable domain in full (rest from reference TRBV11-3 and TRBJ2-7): EAGVVQSPRYKIIEKKQPVAFWCNPISGHNTLYWYLQNLGQGPELLIRYENEEAVDDSQLPKDRFSAERLKGVDSTLKIQPAELGDSAVYLCASSLDYQGSYEQYFGPGTRLTVT.

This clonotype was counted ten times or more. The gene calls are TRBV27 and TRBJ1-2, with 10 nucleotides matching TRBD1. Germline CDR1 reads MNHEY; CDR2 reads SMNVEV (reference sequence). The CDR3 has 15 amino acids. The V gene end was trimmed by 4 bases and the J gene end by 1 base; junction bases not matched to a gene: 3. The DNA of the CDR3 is TGTGCCAGCAGTTCCCGGGACAGGGGTAACTATGGCTACACCTTC. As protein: CASSSRDRGNYGYTF.

In DNA form, the CDR3 reads TGTGCCAGCAGCTCCCCCCTCCCCGGGGTAGCGGGGGACCCCAGGGAGACCCAGTACTTC. Translating gives CASSSPLPGVAGDPRETQYF. The chain is built from TRBV9 and TRBJ2-5; 9 bases fit TRBD2. Germline V gene sequence: CDR1 SGDLS, CDR2 YYNGEE. The CDR3 has 20 amino acids. After removal of 4 bases from V and 5 bases from J, the junction contained 24 bases not matched to a gene.

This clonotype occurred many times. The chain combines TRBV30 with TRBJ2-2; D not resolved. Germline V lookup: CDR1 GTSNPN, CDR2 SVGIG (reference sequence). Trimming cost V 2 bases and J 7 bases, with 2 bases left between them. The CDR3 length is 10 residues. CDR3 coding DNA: TGTGCCTGGAGTTTCGGGGAGCTGTTTTTT. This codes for CAWSFGELFF.

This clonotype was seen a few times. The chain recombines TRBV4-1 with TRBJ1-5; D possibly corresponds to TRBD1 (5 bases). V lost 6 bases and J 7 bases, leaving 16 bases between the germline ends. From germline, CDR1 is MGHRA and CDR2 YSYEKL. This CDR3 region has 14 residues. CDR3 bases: TGCGCCAGCAGTCCAGCGCTAGGGGCGCAGCCCCAGCATTTT. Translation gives CASSPALGAQPQHF.